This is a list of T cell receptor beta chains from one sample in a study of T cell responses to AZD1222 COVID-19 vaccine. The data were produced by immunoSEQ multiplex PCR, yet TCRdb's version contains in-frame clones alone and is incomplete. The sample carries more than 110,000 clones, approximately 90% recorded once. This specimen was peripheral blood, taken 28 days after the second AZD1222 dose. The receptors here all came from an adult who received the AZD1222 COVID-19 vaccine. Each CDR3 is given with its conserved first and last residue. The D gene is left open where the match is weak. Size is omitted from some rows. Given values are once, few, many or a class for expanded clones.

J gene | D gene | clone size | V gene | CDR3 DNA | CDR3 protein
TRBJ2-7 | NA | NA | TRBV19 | TGTGCCAGTAAAACCCCGGACTGTAGTTTCCACGAGCAGTACTTC | CASKTPDCSFHEQYF
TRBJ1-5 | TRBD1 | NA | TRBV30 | TGTGCCTGGAGTCTCGTCGACAGGGGCCAGCCCCAGCATTTT | CAWSLVDRGQPQHF
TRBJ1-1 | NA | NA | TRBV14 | TGTGCCAGCACCCCGGTAGGGAGGAACACTGAAGCTTTCTTT | CASTPVGRNTEAFF
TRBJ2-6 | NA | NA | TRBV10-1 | TGCGCCAGCAGTAGATCTGGGGCCAACGTCCTGACTTTC | CASSRSGANVLTF
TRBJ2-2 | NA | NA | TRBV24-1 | TGTGCCACCAGTGACTCGATCCGGGGTCGGAACACCGGGGAGCTGTTTTTT | CATSDSIRGRNTGELFF
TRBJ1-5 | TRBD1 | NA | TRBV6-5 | TGTGCCAGCAGTCGCGGCAGGGGGAGCAATCAGCCCCAGCATTTT | CASSRGRGSNQPQHF
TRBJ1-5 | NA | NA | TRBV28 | TGTGCCAGCAGTTTATTACAGGGTGGTCAGCCCCAGCATTTT | CASSLLQGGQPQHF
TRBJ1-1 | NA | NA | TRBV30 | TGTGCCTGGAGTGGACAGTCAAATCTTAACACTGAAGCTTTCTTT | CAWSGQSNLNTEAFF
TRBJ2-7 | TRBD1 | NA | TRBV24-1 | TGTGCCACCAGTGCCGGGACAGGAACCTACGAGCAGTACTTC | CATSAGTGTYEQYF
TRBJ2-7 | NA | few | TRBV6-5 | TGTGCCAGCAGTTACTCAGGGGGGCTAAACGAGCAGTACTTC | CASSYSGGLNEQYF
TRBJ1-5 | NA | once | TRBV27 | TGTGCCAGCAGAGAGTGGGGAGAGGGCAATCAGCCCCAGCATTTT | CASREWGEGNQPQHF
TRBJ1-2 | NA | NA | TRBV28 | TGTGCCAGCAGTACCGGTGAAGGGCGGGACTATGGCTACACCTTC | CASSTGEGRDYGYTF
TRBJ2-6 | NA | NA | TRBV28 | TGTGCCAGCAGTATAACCGGGGCGGCGCGAGGGGCCAACGTCCTGACTTTC | CASSITGAARGANVLTF
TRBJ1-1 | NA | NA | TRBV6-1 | TGTGCCAGCAGTGAAGCGACATCATGGCCAACTGAAGCTTTCTTT | CASSEATSWPTEAFF
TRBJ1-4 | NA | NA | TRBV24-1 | TGTGCCACCAACGCAGGGGACGGTGAAAAACTGTTTTTT | CATNAGDGEKLFF
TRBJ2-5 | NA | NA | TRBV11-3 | TGTGCCAGCAGCTCCGGGGGCCAAGAGACCCAGTACTTC | CASSSGGQETQYF
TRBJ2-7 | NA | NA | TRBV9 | TGTGCCAGCAGCGTAGAGTCTAGTGGAGAGCAGTACTTC | CASSVESSGEQYF
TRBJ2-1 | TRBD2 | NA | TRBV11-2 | TGTGCCAGCAGCTACAGAGCGGGGGACAATGAGCAGTTCTTC | CASSYRAGDNEQFF
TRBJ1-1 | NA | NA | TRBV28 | TGTGCCAGCCGTTACAGGAACACTGAAGCTTTCTTT | CASRYRNTEAFF